The 13 T cell receptor beta chains in this list originate from one sample, sequenced in a study of CD8 T cells in ankylosing spondylitis. No antigen has been assigned to these receptors. TCRdb reprocessed the 5' RACE reads via MiXCR and lists one record per CDR3 protein. The sample yields approximately 500,000 distinct CDR3 sequences, roughly 13% seen once. Findings of the study overall: Characteristic, it appeared, of ankylosing spondylitis blood was a TCR beta motif of eight or nine highly homologous variants.

Sequencing was carried out using blood, either unsorted or a sorted T cell fraction (not recorded which). The receptors derive from a male donor with ankylosing spondylitis.

This clonotype has a handful of counts. The rearrangement joins TRBV12-3 or TRBV12-4 to TRBJ1-2; 7 bases line up with TRBD1. V lost 4 bases, J lost 4 bases, and 3 bases stayed unmatched. The CDR3 contains 13 residues. CDR3: CASSSGGGYGYTF. In nucleotides, the CDR3 is TGTGCCAGCAGTTCAGGGGGGGGCTATGGCTACACCTTC.

This clonotype was observed at least ten times. This chain uses TRBV2 with TRBJ1-2, with D possibly TRBD1 on 5 matching bases. The CDR3 runs 11 residues. V lost 3 bases, J lost 10 bases, and 9 bases lay in between. The germline gives CDR1 SNHLY, CDR2 FYNNEI. CDR3 sequence (DNA): TGTGCCAGCAGTGAGTTACAGGTCTACACCTTC. This codes for CASSELQVYTF.

This clonotype was seen only a few times. This chain uses TRBV7-2 with TRBJ2-1; D not certain. V was pared by 7 bases and J by 1 base, with 14 bases between. CDR3 length: 15 amino acids. Germline-derived CDR1 and CDR2 are SGHTA and FQGNSA. CDR3 nucleotides: TGTGCCAGCACCTCTCGCGCTTTATCCTACAATGAGCAGTTCTTC. Protein sequence: CASTSRALSYNEQFF.

The gene calls are TRBV14 and TRBJ2-3; no firm D call. Per germline, CDR1 SGHDN and CDR2 FVKESK. The CDR3 covers 16 residues. V lost 4 bases and J 2 bases, leaving 16 bases between the germline ends. CDR3: CASSRQEALDTDTQYF. The CDR3 DNA sequence: TGTGCCAGCAGCCGACAAGAGGCTCTCGACACAGATACGCAGTATTTT.

Many counts were recorded for this clonotype. The V call is TRBV29-1, the J call TRBJ2-7; possibly TRBD1 for D (6 bases). Germline values: CDR1 SQVTM, CDR2 ANQGSEA. Trimming stripped 7 bases from V and 5 bases from J, with 15 bases between. This CDR3 is 12 amino acids long. The CDR3, as DNA: TGCAGCGCCTGGACAGTTCGGGACGAGCAGTACTTC. Its protein is CSAWTVRDEQYF.

A few counts support this clonotype. The V call is TRBV20-1, the J call TRBJ2-3, with 9 bases matching TRBD2. Germline V gene lookup returns CDR1 DFQATT and CDR2 SNEGSKA (reference sequence). J was trimmed by 4 bases and V by 6 bases; bases with no gene match: 11. The CDR3 is 15 residues long. CDR3 sequence (DNA): TGCAGTGCCCCCCTTAGCGGGAGTGGGGCAGATACGCAGTATTTT. Residues: CSAPLSGSGADTQYF.

This clonotype was detected ten times or more. The gene calls are TRBV5-1 and TRBJ2-1; 14 bases map to TRBD2. The V gene's germline CDR1 is SGHRS and CDR2 YFSETQ. This CDR3 region has 21 residues. Trimming cost V 4 bases and J 3 bases; bases outside gene matches: 18. The CDR3 DNA is TGCGCCAGCAGCAGTCCCGGGACTAGCGGGAGAAAGAATAATGTCTACAATGAGCAGTTCTTC. This sequence encodes CASSSPGTSGRKNNVYNEQFF.

This clonotype turned up a few times. The chain carries TRBV7-2 and TRBJ2-1, with no clear D. Per the germline V gene, CDR1 is SGHTA and CDR2 is FQGNSA. Trimming took off 1 base at V and 6 bases at J, with 10 bases between the two ends. The CDR3 spans 14 residues. CDR3 nucleotides: TGTGCCAGCAGCTTAGTAACAGCTCTCAATGAGCAGTTCTTC. This encodes CASSLVTALNEQFF.

The rearrangement joins TRBV12-3 or TRBV12-4 to TRBJ1-2, with D perhaps matching TRBD1 (6 bases). CDR3 size: 14 residues. Trimming took 3 bases from V and 5 from J, leaving 13 bases between them. Here the CDR3 DNA reads TGTGCCAGCAGTTTCCCCGGGGGCGGATATGGCTACACCTTC. This encodes CASSFPGGGYGYTF.

The chain is built from TRBV7-9 and TRBJ1-6, with a weak D call TRBD1 (6 bases). The CDR3 is 16 amino acids. With 5 bases removed from V and 8 bases from J, the gap between germline ends came to 19 bases. CDR1 is SEHNR and CDR2 is FQNEAQ in the germline V gene (reference sequence). For the CDR3, the DNA is TGTGCCAGCAGCCCCCCCCGCAGGGGTGATGATTCACCCCTCCACTTT. Encoded protein: CASSPPRRGDDSPLHF.

CDR3 residues: CASSITGTSEETQYF. CDR3 sequence (DNA): TGTGCCAGCAGCATCACCGGGACTAGCGAGGAGACCCAGTACTTC. V usage is TRBV9 and J usage is TRBJ2-5; TRBD2 agrees at 10 bases. Germline V gives CDR1 SGDLS, CDR2 YYNGEE. J was trimmed by 5 bases and V by 4 bases; bases with no gene match: 8. This CDR3 comprises 15 residues.

This clonotype was observed a handful of times. This rearrangement joins TRBV12-3 or TRBV12-4 to TRBJ1-2; D perhaps matches TRBD1 (6 bases). The germline V and J ends were trimmed by 0 bases and 4 bases, with 12 bases remaining between them. The CDR3 is 15 amino acids. Written as DNA, the CDR3 is TGTGCCAGCAGTTTAGCGGCAGGGGCCCTCTATGGCTACACCTTC. Translated: CASSLAAGALYGYTF.

This clonotype was seen a handful of times. The rearrangement joins TRBV12-3 or TRBV12-4 to TRBJ2-6; D unresolved. This CDR3 is built from 15 residues. V was pared by 3 bases and J by 3 bases, with 9 bases between. This CDR3 reads CASSFGLGGANVLTF. The CDR3 coding sequence is TGTGCCAGCAGTTTTGGGCTTGGTGGGGCCAACGTCCTGACTTTC.